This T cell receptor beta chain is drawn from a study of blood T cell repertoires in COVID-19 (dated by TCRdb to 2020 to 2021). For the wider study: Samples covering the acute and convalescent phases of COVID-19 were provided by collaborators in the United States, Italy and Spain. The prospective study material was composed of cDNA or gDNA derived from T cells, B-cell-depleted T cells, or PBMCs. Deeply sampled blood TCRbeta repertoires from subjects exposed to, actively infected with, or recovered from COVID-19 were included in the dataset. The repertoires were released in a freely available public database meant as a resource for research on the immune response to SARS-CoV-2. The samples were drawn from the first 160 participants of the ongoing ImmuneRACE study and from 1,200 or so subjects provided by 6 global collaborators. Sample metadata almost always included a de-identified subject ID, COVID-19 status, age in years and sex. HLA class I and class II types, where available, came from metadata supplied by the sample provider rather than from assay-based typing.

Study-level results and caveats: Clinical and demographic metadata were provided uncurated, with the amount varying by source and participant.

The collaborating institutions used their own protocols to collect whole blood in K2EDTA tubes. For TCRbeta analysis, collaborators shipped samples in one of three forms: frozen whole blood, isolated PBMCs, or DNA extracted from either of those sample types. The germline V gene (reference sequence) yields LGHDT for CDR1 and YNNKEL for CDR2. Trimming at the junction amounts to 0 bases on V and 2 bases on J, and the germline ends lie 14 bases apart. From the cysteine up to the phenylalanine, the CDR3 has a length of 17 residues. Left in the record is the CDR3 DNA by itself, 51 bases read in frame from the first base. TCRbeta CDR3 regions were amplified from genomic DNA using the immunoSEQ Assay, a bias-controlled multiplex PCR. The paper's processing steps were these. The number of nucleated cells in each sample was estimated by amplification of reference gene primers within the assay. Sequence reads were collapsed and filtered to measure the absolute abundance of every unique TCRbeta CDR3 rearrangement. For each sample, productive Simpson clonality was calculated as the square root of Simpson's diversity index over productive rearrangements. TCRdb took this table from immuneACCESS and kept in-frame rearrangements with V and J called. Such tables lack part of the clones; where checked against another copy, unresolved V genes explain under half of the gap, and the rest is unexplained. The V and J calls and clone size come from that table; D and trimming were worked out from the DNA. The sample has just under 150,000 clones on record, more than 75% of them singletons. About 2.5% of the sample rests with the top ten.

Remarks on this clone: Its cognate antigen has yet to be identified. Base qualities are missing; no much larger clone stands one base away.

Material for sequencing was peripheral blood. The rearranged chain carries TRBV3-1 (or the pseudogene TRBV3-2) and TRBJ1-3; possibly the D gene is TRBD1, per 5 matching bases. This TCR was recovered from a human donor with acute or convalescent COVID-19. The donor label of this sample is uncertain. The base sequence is TGTGCCAGCAGCCAAGATCTCCGGGGGAGGACTGGAAACACCATATATTTT. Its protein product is CASSQDLRGRTGNTIYF.